The 22 T cell receptor beta chains reported below all come from one sample, sequenced in a study of cytomegalovirus exposure and HLA in healthy donors. Vbeta (60) and Jbeta (13) primers were used in the PCR. The table came from immunoSEQ multiplex PCR; TCRdb's copy has only in-frame clones and leaves some out. The repertoire holds under 150,000 clones, with around a tenth as singletons. The material sequenced was PBMCs. These receptors all come from a male donor in good health and CMV-seronegative.

V usage is TRBV28 and J usage is TRBJ2-7; no reliable D call. CDR3 length: 11 amino acids. V was trimmed by 10 bases and J by 3 bases, leaving 10 bases between them. Germline CDR1 reads MDHEN; CDR2 reads SYDVKM. The CDR3 protein is CAIARSYEQYF. DNA for the CDR3: TGTGCCATCGCCCGGAGCTACGAGCAGTACTTC. Together with reference TRBV28 and TRBJ2-7, the CDR3 gives the full variable domain: DVKVTQSSRYLVKRTGEKVFLECVQDMDHENMFWYRQDPGLGLRLIYFSYDVKMKEKGDIPEGYSVSREKKERFSLILESASTNQTSMYLCAIARSYEQYFGPGTRLTVT.

There are a few counts of this clone. CDR3 residues: CAISDYLGQGQEKLFF. CDR3 nucleotide sequence: TGTGCCATCAGTGATTATTTGGGACAGGGCCAGGAAAAACTGTTTTTT. The chain carries TRBV10-3 and TRBJ1-4; 9 nucleotides align to TRBD1. This CDR3 has 16 residues. The germline gives CDR1 ENHRY, CDR2 SYGVKD. J was trimmed by 8 bases and V by 3 bases; bases with no gene match: 10.

The V and J genes are TRBV4-3 and TRBJ1-2; D is unclear. Germline V lookup: CDR1 LGHNA, CDR2 YSLEER. The CDR3 extends over 14 amino acids. V lost 0 bases to trimming and J lost 5 bases, with 10 bases between them. This chain's CDR3 is CASSQDSGRYGYTF. The CDR3 DNA reads as TGCGCCAGCAGCCAAGATTCGGGGAGGTATGGCTACACCTTC.

This clone was seen more than once but under ten times. The J gene is TRBJ2-1, the V gene TRBV30; 12 positions match TRBD2. V gave up 7 bases and J gave up 3 bases; unmatched junction bases: 13. This CDR3 is built from 17 residues. Germline CDR1 GTSNPN, CDR2 SVGIG (reference sequence). The CDR3 loop is CASPWLAGGVCYNEQFF. CDR3 nucleotide sequence: TGTGCCTCCCCCTGGCTAGCGGGAGGGGTATGCTACAATGAGCAGTTCTTC.

This clone was recorded a few times. The chain is built from TRBV28 and TRBJ1-5; perhaps TRBD1 as D (6 bases). This CDR3 region has 17 residues. Germline V CDR1 and CDR2: MDHEN, SYDVKM. V dropped 7 bases and J dropped 3 bases, with 22 bases sitting between them. The CDR3 loop is CASTQVGRGVNNQPQHF. The CDR3, as DNA: TGTGCCAGCACCCAAGTCGGCAGGGGAGTCAACAATCAGCCCCAGCATTTT.

This chain links TRBV7-8 with TRBJ2-2, with 9 bases identical to TRBD2. The CDR3 runs 19 residues. Trimming removed 7 bases from V and 6 bases from J; junction bases left unmatched: 21. The germline gives CDR1 SGHVS, CDR2 FQNEAQ. The CDR3 DNA reads as TGTGCCAGCATCCCTCGGATGGGCGGGAGGGCGCTAGTTGCCGGGGAGCTGTTTTTT. Protein product: CASIPRMGGRALVAGELFF.

This clone was seen a handful of times. The chain joins TRBV29-1 to TRBJ2-1, with D maybe TRBD2 (5 bases). Germline assignment: CDR1 SQVTM and CDR2 ANQGSEA. This CDR3 region has 14 residues. With 6 bases removed from V and 0 bases from J, the gap between germline ends came to 12 bases. The CDR3 DNA reads TGCAGCGTCCCGGGGAGAGGCTCCTACAATGAGCAGTTCTTC. It yields the protein CSVPGRGSYNEQFF.

This clone was detected only a few times. V is TRBV10-3 and J is TRBJ1-1; tentatively, D is TRBD1 (5 bases). Germline assignment: CDR1 ENHRY and CDR2 SYGVKD. This CDR3 region has 13 residues. V gave up 10 bases and J gave up 5 bases, with 17 bases separating them. CDR3 loop: CATLGVSETEAFF. The CDR3 bases are TGTGCCACCTTAGGGGTTAGTGAGACTGAAGCTTTCTTT.

The CDR3 DNA is TGTGCCAGCAGCCAAGCTACTAGCACAGATACGCAGTATTTT. Protein product: CASSQATSTDTQYF. The J gene is TRBJ2-3, the V gene TRBV4-2, with D hard to call. The CDR3 has 14 residues. Trimming shortened V by 1 base and J by 0 bases, and 5 bases separated the two germline ends. Germline CDR1 LGHNA, CDR2 YNFKEQ.

A few counts support this clone. This chain connects TRBV5-4 to TRBJ2-3; 11 bases line up with TRBD2. This CDR3 is built from 17 residues. Germline values: CDR1 SGHNT, CDR2 YYREEE (reference sequence). J lost 1 base, V lost 0 bases, and 4 bases had no gene match. CDR3 region: CASSLVVAGGGTDTQYF. The CDR3 bases are TGTGCCAGCAGCTTGGTAGTAGCGGGGGGGGGCACAGATACGCAGTATTTT.

This clone has more than one count but fewer than ten. The genes are TRBV9 and TRBJ2-7; 13 nucleotides match TRBD2. Germline V gene data show CDR1 as SGDLS and CDR2 as YYNGEE. V gave up 0 bases and J gave up 3 bases; unmatched junction bases: 9. The CDR3 contains 18 residues. The CDR3 loop is CASSVGRTSGSRGYEQYF. The CDR3 DNA sequence: TGTGCCAGCAGCGTAGGCCGGACTAGCGGGAGCAGGGGCTACGAGCAGTACTTC.

V usage is TRBV11-2 and J usage is TRBJ2-7; 8 bases are shared with TRBD1. J was trimmed by 3 bases and V by 1 base; bases with no gene match: 2. From germline, CDR1 is SGHAT and CDR2 FQNNGV. The CDR3 contains 14 residues. CDR3 amino acids: CASSLGGQGYEQYF. The CDR3 nucleotides are TGTGCCAGCAGCTTAGGCGGACAGGGCTACGAGCAGTACTTC. The full variable domain, with the rest looked up from reference TRBV11-2 and TRBJ2-7, is EAGVAQSPRYKIIEKRQSVAFWCNPISGHATLYWYQQILGQGPKLLIQFQNNGVVDDSQLPKDRFSAERLKGVDSTLKIQPAKLEDSAVYLCASSLGGQGYEQYFGPGTRLTVT.

This clone was detected a few times. The chain is built from TRBV10-3 and TRBJ1-1, with TRBD1 matching 10 bases. Germline V CDR1 and CDR2: ENHRY, SYGVKD. With V trimmed by 6 bases and J by 8 bases, 15 bases remained unmatched. CDR3 size: 16 residues. CDR3 region: CAISGTGAPSFREAFF. The CDR3 nucleotides read TGTGCCATCAGCGGGACAGGGGCGCCCTCGTTCAGAGAAGCTTTCTTT.

V usage is TRBV5-1 and J usage is TRBJ2-1; no reliable D call. The germline V gene has CDR1 SGHRS and CDR2 YFSETQ. Deletions cut 0 bases from V and 5 bases from J, with 12 bases between. The CDR3 has 15 amino acids. The CDR3: CASSLGRLINNEQFF. DNA for the CDR3: TGCGCCAGCAGCTTGGGCAGACTTATTAACAATGAGCAGTTCTTC.

The J gene is TRBJ2-7, the V gene TRBV7-9; 11 bases are a match to TRBD1. The CDR3 sequence is 15 residues long. CDR1 and CDR2 (germline): SEHNR, FQNEAQ (reference sequence). With 4 bases clipped from V and 3 bases from J, the junction kept 5 bases outside the gene matches. The CDR3 DNA reads TGTGCCAGCAGCTCCGGGACAGGGGGAGGCTACGAGCAGTACTTC. Amino acids: CASSSGTGGGYEQYF.

The chain joins TRBV27 to TRBJ2-7; 16 positions match TRBD2. In germline, CDR1 is MNHEY, CDR2 SMNVEV (reference sequence). Trimming cost V 5 bases and J 2 bases; bases outside gene matches: 6. The CDR3 has 17 amino acids. The CDR3 nucleotides are TGTGCCAGCAGTCCCGGGACTAGCGGGAGGGCCACCTACGAGCAGTACTTC. This encodes CASSPGTSGRATYEQYF.

The V call is TRBV2, the J call TRBJ1-4; D remains unclear. The CDR3 is 15 amino acids. Trimming pared 5 bases from V and 4 bases from J, leaving 14 bases between. Germline CDR1 and CDR2: SNHLY and FYNNEI. The CDR3 protein is CASSSGARSNEKLFF. The CDR3 nucleotides are TGTGCCAGCAGTTCCGGCGCGCGGAGTAATGAAAAACTGTTTTTT.

This clone was detected a few times. The V and J genes are TRBV6-5 and TRBJ1-1; TRBD1 matches at 7 bases. With 5 bases clipped from V and 4 bases from J, the junction kept 7 bases outside the gene matches. Germline assignment: CDR1 MNHEY and CDR2 SVGAGI. CDR3 length: 14 residues. In DNA, the CDR3 is TGTGCCAGCAGTCCCCAGGGGGTTGGCACTGAAGCTTTCTTT. Protein product: CASSPQGVGTEAFF.

This chain joins TRBV9 and TRBJ2-7; 7 bases map to TRBD2. V lost 0 bases, J lost 3 bases, and 0 bases stayed unmatched. CDR3 size: 13 residues. Germline lookup yields CDR1 SGDLS and CDR2 YYNGEE. The CDR3: CASSVGEGYEQYF. The CDR3 nucleotides read TGTGCCAGCAGCGTAGGGGAGGGCTACGAGCAGTACTTC.

Only a few counts were recorded for this clone. The J gene is TRBJ2-7, the V gene TRBV29-1; TRBD1 matches 7 bases. J was trimmed by 1 base and V by 7 bases; bases with no gene match: 4. Germline CDR1 and CDR2: SQVTM and ANQGSEA. CDR3 length: 12 amino acids. The CDR3 loop reads CSAVDRSYEQYF. CDR3 nucleotides: TGCAGCGCCGTGGACAGGTCCTACGAGCAGTACTTC.

The chain is built from TRBV19 and TRBJ2-3, with D possibly matching TRBD1 (6 bases). Germline V gene data show CDR1 as LNHDA and CDR2 as SQIVND (reference sequence). V gave up 5 bases and J gave up 3 bases, with 12 bases separating them. The CDR3 loop spans 14 amino acids. This CDR3 reads CASSHRVRTDTQYF. In nucleotides, the CDR3 is TGTGCCAGTAGTCACAGGGTGAGGACAGATACGCAGTATTTT.

This clone was seen only a few times. The rearrangement links TRBV11-2 to TRBJ1-4; perhaps TRBD1 as D (5 bases). The CDR3 contains 15 residues. V lost 1 base to trimming and J lost 8 bases, with 14 bases between them. The germline gives CDR1 SGHAT, CDR2 FQNNGV. The DNA for the CDR3 is TGTGCCAGCAGCTTAGGGGCGGGAGACAGCGAAAAACTGTTTTTT. Translated: CASSLGAGDSEKLFF. The full variable domain, in which reference TRBV11-2 and TRBJ1-4 provide the parts outside the CDR3, is EAGVAQSPRYKIIEKRQSVAFWCNPISGHATLYWYQQILGQGPKLLIQFQNNGVVDDSQLPKDRFSAERLKGVDSTLKIQPAKLEDSAVYLCASSLGAGDSEKLFFGSGTQLSVL.